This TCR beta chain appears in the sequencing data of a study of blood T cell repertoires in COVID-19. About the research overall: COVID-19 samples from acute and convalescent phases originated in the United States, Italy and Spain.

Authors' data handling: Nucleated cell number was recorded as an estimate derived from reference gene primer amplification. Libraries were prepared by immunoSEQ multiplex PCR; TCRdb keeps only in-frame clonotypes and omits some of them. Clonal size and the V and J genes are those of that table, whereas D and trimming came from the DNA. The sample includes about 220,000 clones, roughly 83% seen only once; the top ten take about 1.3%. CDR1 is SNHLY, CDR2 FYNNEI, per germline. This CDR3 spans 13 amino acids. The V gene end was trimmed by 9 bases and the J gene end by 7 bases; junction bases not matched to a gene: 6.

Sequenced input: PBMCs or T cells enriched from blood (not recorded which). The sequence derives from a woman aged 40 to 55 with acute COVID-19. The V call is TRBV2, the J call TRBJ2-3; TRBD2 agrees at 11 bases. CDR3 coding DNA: TGTGCCAGATCCGGGACTAGCGGTAATACGCAGTATTTT. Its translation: CARSGTSGNTQYF.